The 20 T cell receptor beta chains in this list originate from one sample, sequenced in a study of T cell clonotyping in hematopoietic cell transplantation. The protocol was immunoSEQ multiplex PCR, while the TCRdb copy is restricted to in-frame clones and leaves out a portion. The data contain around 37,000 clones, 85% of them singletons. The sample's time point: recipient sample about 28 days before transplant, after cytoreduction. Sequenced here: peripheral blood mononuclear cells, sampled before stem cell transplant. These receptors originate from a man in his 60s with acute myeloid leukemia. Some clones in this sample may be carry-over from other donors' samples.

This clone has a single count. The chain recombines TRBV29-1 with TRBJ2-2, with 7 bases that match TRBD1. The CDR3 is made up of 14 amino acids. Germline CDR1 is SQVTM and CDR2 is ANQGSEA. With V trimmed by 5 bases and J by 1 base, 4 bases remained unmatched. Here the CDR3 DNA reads TGCAGCGTTCCTCGGACAGGGAACACCGGGGAGCTGTTTTTT. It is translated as CSVPRTGNTGELFF.

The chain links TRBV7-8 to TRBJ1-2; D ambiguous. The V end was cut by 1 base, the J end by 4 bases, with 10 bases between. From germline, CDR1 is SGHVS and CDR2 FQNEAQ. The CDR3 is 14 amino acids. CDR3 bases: TGTGCCAGCAGCTTAGTACCCGACTCCTATGGCTACACCTTC. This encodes CASSLVPDSYGYTF.

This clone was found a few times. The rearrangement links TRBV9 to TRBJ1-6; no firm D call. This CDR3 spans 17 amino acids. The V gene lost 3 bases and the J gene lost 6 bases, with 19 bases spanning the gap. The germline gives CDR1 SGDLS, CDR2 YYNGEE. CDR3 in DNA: TGTGCCAGCAGCGCCACACTTCGGACGGGGATTAATTCACCCCTCCACTTT. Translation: CASSATLRTGINSPLHF.

The CDR3 protein is CASKTGGVTNEKLFF. The CDR3 coding sequence is TGTGCCAGCAAGACAGGGGGTGTAACTAATGAAAAACTGTTTTTT. The chain carries TRBV28 and TRBJ1-4; 9 bases line up with TRBD1. CDR1 MDHEN and CDR2 SYDVKM come from the germline V gene. The J segment lost 1 base and the V segment lost 7 bases, leaving 4 bases of the junction unmatched. The CDR3 totals 15 residues.

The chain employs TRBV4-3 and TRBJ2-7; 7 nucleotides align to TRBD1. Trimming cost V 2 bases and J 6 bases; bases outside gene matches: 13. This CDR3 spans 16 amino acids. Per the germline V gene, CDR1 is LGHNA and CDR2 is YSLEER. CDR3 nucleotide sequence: TGCGCCAGCAGCCAATCCAGGACAGGCCCGCGGCGCGAGCAGTACTTC. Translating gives CASSQSRTGPRREQYF.

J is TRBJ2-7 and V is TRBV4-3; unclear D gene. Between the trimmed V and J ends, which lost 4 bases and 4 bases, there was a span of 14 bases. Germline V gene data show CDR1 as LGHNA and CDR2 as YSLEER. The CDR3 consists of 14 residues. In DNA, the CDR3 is TGCGCCAGCAGCCTACAGTCGCATGGGTACGAGCAGTACTTC. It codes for CASSLQSHGYEQYF.

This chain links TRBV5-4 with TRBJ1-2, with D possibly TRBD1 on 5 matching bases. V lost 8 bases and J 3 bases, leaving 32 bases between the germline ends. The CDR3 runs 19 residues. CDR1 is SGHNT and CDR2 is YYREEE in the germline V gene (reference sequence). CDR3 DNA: TGTGCCAGTAGACGTTGGGGAGCAGGGCTTAAAGGGAGGGACTATGGCTACACCTTC. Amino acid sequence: CASRRWGAGLKGRDYGYTF.

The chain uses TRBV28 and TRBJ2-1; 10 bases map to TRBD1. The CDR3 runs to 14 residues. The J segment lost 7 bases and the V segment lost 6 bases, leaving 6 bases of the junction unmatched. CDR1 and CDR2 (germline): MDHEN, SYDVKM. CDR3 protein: CASRRWTGGNEQFF. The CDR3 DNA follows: TGTGCCAGCAGGCGTTGGACAGGGGGTAATGAGCAGTTCTTC.

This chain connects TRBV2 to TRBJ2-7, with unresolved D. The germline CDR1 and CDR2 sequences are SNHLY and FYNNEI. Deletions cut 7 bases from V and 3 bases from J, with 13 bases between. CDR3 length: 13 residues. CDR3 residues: CASTETAFYEQYF. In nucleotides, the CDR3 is TGTGCCAGCACCGAGACGGCCTTCTACGAGCAGTACTTC.

The chain's CDR3 is CASRLGGYQGRPRTEAFF. The CDR3 DNA is TGTGCCAGTAGATTGGGGGGATATCAGGGGCGCCCCCGCACTGAAGCTTTCTTT. V usage is TRBV19 and J usage is TRBJ1-1; a weak D match, TRBD1 (6 bases). The CDR3 length is 18 residues. Germline CDR1 is LNHDA and CDR2 is SQIVND (reference sequence). The V and J ends lost 6 bases and 4 bases respectively, with 27 bases between them.

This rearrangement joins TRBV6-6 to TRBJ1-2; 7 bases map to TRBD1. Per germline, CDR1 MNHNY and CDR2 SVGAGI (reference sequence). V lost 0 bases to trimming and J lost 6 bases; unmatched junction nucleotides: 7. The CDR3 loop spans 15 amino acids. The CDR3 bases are TGTGCCAGCAGTTACTCGACTCGACAGGGAGATGGCTACACCTTC. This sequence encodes CASSYSTRQGDGYTF.

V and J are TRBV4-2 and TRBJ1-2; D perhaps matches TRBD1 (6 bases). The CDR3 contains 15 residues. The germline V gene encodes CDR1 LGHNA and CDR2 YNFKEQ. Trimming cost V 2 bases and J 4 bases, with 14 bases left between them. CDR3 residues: CASSQRGHSGYGYTF. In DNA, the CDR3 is TGTGCCAGCAGCCAAAGGGGACATTCTGGCTATGGCTACACCTTC.

The CDR3: CASIRRFGNYGYTF. In nucleotides, the CDR3 is TGTGCCAGCATACGGAGATTTGGTAACTATGGCTACACCTTC. The chain recombines TRBV28 with TRBJ1-2, with D unclear. The CDR3 length is 14 residues. Germline CDR1 reads MDHEN; CDR2 reads SYDVKM. V was cut by 7 bases and J by 1 base, with 13 bases left in between.

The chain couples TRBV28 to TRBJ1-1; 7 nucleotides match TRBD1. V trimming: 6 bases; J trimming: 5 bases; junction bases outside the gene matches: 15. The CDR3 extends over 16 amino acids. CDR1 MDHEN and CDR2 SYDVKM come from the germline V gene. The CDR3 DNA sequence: TGTGCCAGCAGAACAAATCCAGGGGGGGGAGGGACTGAAGCTTTCTTT. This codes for CASRTNPGGGGTEAFF.

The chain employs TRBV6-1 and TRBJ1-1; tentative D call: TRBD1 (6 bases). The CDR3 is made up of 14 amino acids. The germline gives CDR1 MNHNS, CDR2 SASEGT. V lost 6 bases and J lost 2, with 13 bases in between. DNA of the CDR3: TGTGCCAGCAGGGGTGGACAGTACAACACTGAAGCTTTCTTT. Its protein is CASRGGQYNTEAFF.

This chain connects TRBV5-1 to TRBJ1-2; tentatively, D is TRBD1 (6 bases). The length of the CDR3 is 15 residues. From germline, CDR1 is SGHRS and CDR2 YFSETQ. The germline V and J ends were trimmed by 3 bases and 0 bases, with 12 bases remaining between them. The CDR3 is CASSYTQGANYGYTF. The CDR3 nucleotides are TGCGCCAGCAGCTATACACAGGGAGCTAACTATGGCTACACCTTC.

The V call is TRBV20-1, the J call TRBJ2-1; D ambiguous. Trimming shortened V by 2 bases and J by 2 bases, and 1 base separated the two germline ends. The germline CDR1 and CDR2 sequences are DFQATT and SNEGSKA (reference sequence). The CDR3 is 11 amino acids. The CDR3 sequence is CSARPYNEQFF. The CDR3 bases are TGCAGTGCTAGACCCTACAATGAGCAGTTCTTC.

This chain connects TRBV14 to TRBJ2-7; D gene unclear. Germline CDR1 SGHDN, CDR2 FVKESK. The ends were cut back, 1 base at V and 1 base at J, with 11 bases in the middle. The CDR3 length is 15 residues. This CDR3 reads CASSQAVTRSYEQYF. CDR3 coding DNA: TGTGCCAGCAGCCAAGCCGTGACACGATCCTACGAGCAGTACTTC.

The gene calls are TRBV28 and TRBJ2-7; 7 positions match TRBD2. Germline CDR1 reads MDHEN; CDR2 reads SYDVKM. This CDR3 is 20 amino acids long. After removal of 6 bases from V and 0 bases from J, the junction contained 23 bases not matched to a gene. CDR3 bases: TGTGCCAGCAGGGGCCCCGGCGGTGGCACAGCCGGGGGGTACTCCTACGAGCAGTACTTC. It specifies CASRGPGGGTAGGYSYEQYF.

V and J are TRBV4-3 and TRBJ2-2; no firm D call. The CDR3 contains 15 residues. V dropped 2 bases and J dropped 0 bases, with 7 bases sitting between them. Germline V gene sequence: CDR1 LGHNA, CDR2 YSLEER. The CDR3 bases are TGCGCCAGCAGCCAACCAGGAGCGAACACCGGGGAGCTGTTTTTT. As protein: CASSQPGANTGELFF.